The 15 T cell receptor beta chains reported below all come from one sample, sequenced in a study of immune heterogeneity within non-small cell lung tumors. The TCR beta CDR3 region underwent multiplex PCR amplification with 32 V and 13 J primers. TCRdb re-derived calls from the multiplex PCR reads in MiXCR, one entry per CDR3 protein. The sample holds approximately 20,000 distinct CDR3 sequences, about 30% seen once. The starting template was genomic DNA from bulk tumor, 600 ng per sample. Multiple widely separated biopsies were taken from each primary tumor at surgery. With untreated, newly diagnosed non-small cell lung cancer, the patients went on to undergo curative surgery. Sequenced material: lung tumor tissue. These receptors originate from a middle-aged man with non-small cell lung cancer.

A remark on this clonotype: The conserved phenylalanine or tryptophan is not found at the CDR3 terminus, so this likely reflects a read error. The DNA is omitted, as the CDR3 cannot be located on it reliably, and the CDR3 follows TCRdb's listing. The chain has TRBV2 and TRBJ2-6; the table's D call TRBD2 went unverified against the DNA. Ends included, the CDR3 has 16 residues. Per germline, CDR1 SNHLY and CDR2 FYNNEI. The CDR3 reads CASGEWRVAGANVLSL.

In its sample, this clonotype was seen many times. The chain has TRBV6-6 and TRBJ2-5; the D gene could be TRBD1 or TRBD2 (5 bases each). V was shortened by 0 bases and J by 2 bases, with 10 bases between the two germline ends. Germline CDR1 is MNHNY and CDR2 is SVGAGI (reference sequence). The CDR3 is 15 amino acids. The CDR3 spells CASSYSGVKQETQYF. CDR3 DNA sequence: TGTGCCAGCAGTTACTCGGGGGTTAAACAAGAGACCCAGTACTTC.

In this sample, this clonotype turned up a few times. The chain links TRBV11-3 to TRBJ2-2; D is unresolved. Germline lookup yields CDR1 SGHNT and CDR2 YENEEA. The germline V and J ends were trimmed by 0 bases and 6 bases, with 5 bases remaining between them. The CDR3 is made up of 13 amino acids. DNA of the CDR3: TGTGCCAGCAGCTTAGATGTTGCCGGGGAGCTGTTTTTT. It encodes CASSLDVAGELFF.

This clonotype was detected many times. This chain links TRBV5-1 with TRBJ1-2, with D uncertain. V shed 0 bases and J shed 10 bases, with 7 bases lying between them. The CDR3 sequence is 11 residues long. Per the germline V gene, CDR1 is SGHRS and CDR2 is YFSETQ. CDR3 sequence: CASSLEVLYTF. As DNA, the CDR3 is TGCGCCAGCAGCTTGGAAGTCCTCTACACCTTC.

This clonotype was detected only a few times. The chain carries TRBV2 and TRBJ1-4; TRBD1 might be the D (5 bases). With 6 bases removed from V and 6 bases from J, the gap between germline ends came to 14 bases. Germline lookup yields CDR1 SNHLY and CDR2 FYNNEI. The CDR3 is 14 residues long. The CDR3 sequence is CASRLTEGHEKLFF. For the CDR3, the DNA is TGTGCCAGCAGGCTGACAGAGGGCCATGAAAAACTGTTTTTT.

This clonotype was found many times. The rearrangement uses TRBV6-5 and TRBJ2-7; D gene ambiguous. Germline V gene lookup returns CDR1 MNHEY and CDR2 SVGAGI. With 0 bases removed from V and 2 bases from J, the gap between germline ends came to 11 bases. The CDR3 is 15 amino acids. The CDR3 reads CASSYSQTHPYEQYF. CDR3 sequence (DNA): TGTGCCAGCAGTTACTCCCAGACCCACCCCTACGAGCAGTACTTC.

As regards this clonotype: A much larger clonotype is one base distant, so this may be a read error. The chain carries TRBV12-3 or TRBV12-4 and TRBJ1-3, with D uncertain. The CDR3 is 16 amino acids. CDR3 region: CAGSLILSPSGNTIYF. DNA of the CDR3: TGTGCCGGCAGTTTAATACTGAGTCCCTCTGGAAACACCATATATTTT.

Concerning this clonotype: A much bigger clone sits one base away, suggesting this may be a read error. The V gene is TRBV30, the J gene TRBJ1-2, with D perhaps matching TRBD1 (5 bases). Trimming shortened V by 4 bases and J by 2 bases, and 23 bases separated the two germline ends. Germline loops: CDR1 GTSNPN, CDR2 SVGIG (reference sequence). The CDR3 is 17 amino acids. The CDR3 sequence: CAWIGGTRAVENYGYTF. In DNA form, the CDR3 reads TGTGCCTGGATAGGTGGGACTCGGGCAGTGGAAAACTATGGCTACACCTTC.

The gene calls are TRBV10-3 and TRBJ2-1, with no clear D. Trimming cost V 10 bases and J 8 bases, with 12 bases left between them. This CDR3 is built from 11 residues. The germline CDR1 and CDR2 sequences are ENHRY and SYGVKD. The CDR3 here is CATLAGYEQFF. The CDR3 DNA reads as TGTGCCACCCTGGCTGGCTATGAGCAGTTCTTC.

The genes are TRBV20-1 and TRBJ2-7; maybe TRBD1 (6 bases). Looked up from germline, CDR1 is DFQATT and CDR2 is SNEGSKA (reference sequence). V shed 6 bases and J shed 7 bases, with 25 bases lying between them. This CDR3 comprises 15 residues. The CDR3 is CSANGQFSSYNEQYF. The DNA for the CDR3 is TGCAGTGCCAACGGACAGTTCAGCTCCTACAATGAGCAGTACTTC.

A remark on this clonotype: With a much larger clone just one base away, this may be a read error. The chain recombines TRBV7-8 with TRBJ2-5; D not certain. Germline V gives CDR1 SGHVS, CDR2 FQNEAQ. CDR3 length: 15 amino acids. CDR3 sequence (DNA): TGTGCCAGAAGCTCAGCCAACAAGTACCAAGAGACCCAGTACTTC. Residues: CARSSANKYQETQYF.

This clonotype was picked up a small number of times. The chain carries TRBV11-2 and TRBJ2-4, with D uncertain. With 1 base removed from V and 2 bases from J, the gap between germline ends came to 9 bases. Germline V gives CDR1 SGHAT, CDR2 FQNNGV. This CDR3 is 15 amino acids long. The CDR3 region has the DNA TGTGCCAGCAGCTTAGGACACCCAACCAAAAACATTCAGTACTTC. This sequence encodes CASSLGHPTKNIQYF.

A remark on this clonotype: This clone may be a read error of a much larger clone one base away. V usage is TRBV2 and J usage is TRBJ2-1; D unresolved. This CDR3 is built from 11 residues. Germline CDR1 reads SNHLY; CDR2 reads FYNNEI. This chain's CDR3 is CARSERDEQFF. The CDR3 DNA is TGTGCCAGAAGTGAACGCGATGAGCAGTTCTTC. The full variable domain, in which reference TRBV2 and TRBJ2-1 provide the parts outside the CDR3, is EPEVTQTPSHQVTQMGQEVILRCVPISNHLYFYWYRQILGQKVEFLVSFYNNEISEKSEIFDDQFSVERPDGSNFTLKIRSTKLEDSAMYFCARSERDEQFFGPGTRLTVL.

This clonotype was counted many times. This sequence joins TRBV6-6 and TRBJ1-6, with a weak D call TRBD1 (5 bases). V lost 2 bases, J lost 7 bases, and 6 bases lay in between. The CDR3 length is 13 residues. Germline assignment: CDR1 MNHNY and CDR2 SVGAGI (reference sequence). The CDR3 region has the DNA TGTGCCAGCAGTTACGACAGAAATTCACCCCTCCACTTT. This codes for CASSYDRNSPLHF.

By its share, this clonotype is medium-sized. J is TRBJ2-7 and V is TRBV6-5; 9 bases match TRBD2. CDR1 MNHEY and CDR2 SVGAGI come from the germline V gene. There are 16 residues in the CDR3. The V segment lost 0 bases and the J segment 2 bases; nucleotides outside the gene matches: 5. The CDR3 spells CASSYSASGIPYEQYF. Here the CDR3 DNA reads TGTGCCAGCAGTTACTCGGCTAGCGGGATTCCCTACGAGCAGTACTTC.